The 25 T cell receptor beta chains reported below all come from one sample, sequenced in a study of beta chain bispecific antibodies for T cell cancers. Study-wide findings and caveats: Normal T cells contributed less of the targeted TRBV signal than the leukemia cells did.

Expansion lasted 3 days, with either anti-CD3 antibody OKT3 or CD3/CD28 beads. TCRdb analysed the 5' RACE reads with MiXCR anew, one entry per CDR3 protein. The sample consists of around 15,000 distinct CDR3 sequences, less than 2.5% of them appearing once. No antigens are known for them. Sequencing was performed on healthy donor T cells cultured with leukemia cells. The receptors derive from a human donor in good health. Some clones in this sample may be carry-over from other donors' samples.

This clonotype was seen many times. The CDR3 sequence is CASSYGGAAYNEQFF. The DNA for the CDR3 is TGTGCCAGCAGTTACGGGGGGGCGGCCTACAATGAGCAGTTCTTC. This rearrangement joins TRBV6-6 to TRBJ2-1; a possible D gene is TRBD2 (7 bases). Germline CDR1 is MNHNY and CDR2 is SVGAGI (reference sequence). V gave up 2 bases and J gave up 2 bases, with 10 bases separating them. CDR3 size: 15 residues.

In this sample, this clonotype turned up many times. The chain has TRBV19 and TRBJ2-1; 7 bases match TRBD2. Germline V lookup: CDR1 LNHDA, CDR2 SQIVND (reference sequence). The CDR3 sequence is 16 residues long. J lost 5 bases, V lost 5 bases, and 12 bases had no gene match. The CDR3 region has the DNA TGTGCCAGTAGTCCACTACTGGGGGGGGGGGACAATGAGCAGTTCTTC. It translates to CASSPLLGGGDNEQFF.

This clonotype is deemed medium-sized. The CDR3 loop reads CSVIPDTDGYTF. CDR3 DNA sequence: TGCAGCGTGATACCTGACACGGATGGCTACACCTTC. The rearrangement uses TRBV29-1 and TRBJ1-2; D is ambiguous. Germline loops: CDR1 SQVTM, CDR2 ANQGSEA. Trimming stripped 6 bases from V and 6 bases from J, with 14 bases between. CDR3 length: 12 amino acids.

This clonotype was counted many times. This chain uses TRBV6-5 with TRBJ1-5; D remains unclear. The CDR3 is made up of 15 amino acids. Germline V lookup: CDR1 MNHEY, CDR2 SVGAGI. Trimming left V 0 bases short and J 0 bases short, with 6 bases between. CDR3 in amino acids: CASSYSSGSNQPQHF. The CDR3 region has the DNA TGTGCCAGCAGTTACTCGAGCGGTAGCAATCAGCCCCAGCATTTT.

This clonotype was seen a few times. V is TRBV23-1 and J is TRBJ2-1, with D possibly matching TRBD2 (7 bases). TRBV23-1 is an ORF, with its function uncertain. Trimming took 0 bases from V and 6 from J, leaving 24 bases between them. The CDR3 contains 19 residues. The CDR3 DNA reads TGCGCCAGCAGTCAATCGGCCTTGGGGGGGGGGCCGTTGTGCAATGAGCAGTTCTTC. Protein sequence: CASSQSALGGGPLCNEQFF.

This clonotype appeared many times. The chain links TRBV19 to TRBJ1-1; D is unclear. The CDR3 spans 12 residues. V gave up 6 bases and J gave up 4 bases, with 9 bases separating them. CDR1 and CDR2 from the germline V gene are LNHDA and SQIVND (reference sequence). CDR3: CASSPPTTEAFF. The CDR3 DNA sequence: TGTGCCAGTAGCCCCCCTACCACTGAAGCTTTCTTT.

This clonotype is categorized as medium-sized. This sequence joins TRBV6-1 and TRBJ1-2; D remains ambiguous. The CDR3 runs to 13 residues. Deletions cut 2 bases from V and 2 bases from J, with 6 bases between. From germline, CDR1 is MNHNS and CDR2 SASEGT. In nucleotides, the CDR3 is TGTGCCAGCAGTGAAAGGAGGAACTATGGCTACACCTTC. Encoded protein: CASSERRNYGYTF.

This clonotype occurred many times. The chain links TRBV7-9 to TRBJ2-3; D is possibly TRBD1 (9 bases). The CDR3 is 21 residues long. V lost 4 bases, J lost 0 bases, and 29 bases lay in between. Looked up from germline, CDR1 is SEHNR and CDR2 is FQNEAQ (reference sequence). CDR3 DNA sequence: TGTGCCAGCAGCTCCCCGGGACAGGGACATGTAGTAGCGGGAAGCACAGATACGCAGTATTTT. Protein product: CASSSPGQGHVVAGSTDTQYF. The full variable domain, its missing parts supplied by reference TRBV7-9 and TRBJ2-3, is DTGVSQNPRHKITKRGQNVTFRCDPISEHNRLYWYRQTLGQGPEFLTYFQNEAQLEKSRLLSDRFSAERPKGSFSTLEIQRTEQGDSAMYLCASSSPGQGHVVAGSTDTQYFGPGTRLTVL.

At least ten counts were recorded for this clonotype. CDR3 sequence reads: CASTVAPQEVRDEQYF. CDR3 coding DNA: TGTGCCAGCACCGTGGCACCACAGGAGGTTCGCGACGAGCAGTACTTC. V usage is TRBV28 and J usage is TRBJ2-7; TRBD1 or TRBD2 may be the D gene (5 bases each). The CDR3 spans 16 residues. V was clipped by 7 bases and J by 5 bases, with 24 bases between them. The V gene's germline CDR1 is MDHEN and CDR2 SYDVKM.

This clonotype occurred many times. J is TRBJ1-3 and V is TRBV10-3, with D unclear. Germline V gene lookup returns CDR1 ENHRY and CDR2 SYGVKD. The CDR3 length is 15 residues. The ends were cut back, 1 base at V and 1 base at J, with 8 bases in the middle. CDR3 DNA sequence: TGTGCCATCAGTGAGTTAAGGGAGTCTGGAAACACCATATATTTT. As protein: CAISELRESGNTIYF.

This clonotype has a handful of counts. A read error may be the cause here, since a much bigger clone is one base away. The chain joins TRBV6-6 to TRBJ2-1; no definite D call. The CDR3 loop spans 15 amino acids. Germline V CDR1 and CDR2: MNHNY, SVGAGI (reference sequence). With 6 bases removed from V and 0 bases from J, the gap between germline ends came to 12 bases. CDR3 sequence reads: CASRWMDSSYNEQFF. The DNA for the CDR3 is TGTGCCAGCAGATGGATGGATAGCTCCTACAATGAGCAGTTCTTC.

This clonotype was found many times. The chain has TRBV20-1 and TRBJ1-2; maybe TRBD1 (6 bases). With 3 bases removed from V and 0 bases from J, the gap between germline ends came to 14 bases. Germline CDR1 DFQATT, CDR2 SNEGSKA (reference sequence). This CDR3 comprises 15 residues. CDR3 residues: CSARPRQEANYGYTF. CDR3 DNA sequence: TGCAGTGCTAGGCCCCGACAGGAGGCTAACTATGGCTACACCTTC.

This clonotype was seen many times. V usage is TRBV7-2 and J usage is TRBJ2-3; either TRBD1 or TRBD2 may fit D (6 bases each). Per the germline V gene, CDR1 is SGHTA and CDR2 is FQGNSA. CDR3 length equals 14 residues. V was shortened by 5 bases and J by 6 bases, with 15 bases between the two germline ends. In DNA form, the CDR3 reads TGTGCCAGCAGCGACGGGGGCCTGTGGGATACGCAGTATTTT. Encoded protein: CASSDGGLWDTQYF.

At least ten counts were recorded for this clonotype. In nucleotides, the CDR3 is TGTGCTAGTGGTTCGGACAGCTACTATGGCTACACCTTC. Translating it yields CASGSDSYYGYTF. This sequence joins TRBV12-5 and TRBJ1-2, with D perhaps matching TRBD1 (6 bases). V lost 4 bases and J 3 bases, leaving 9 bases between the germline ends. Germline loops: CDR1 LGHNT, CDR2 FRNRAP. The CDR3 has 13 amino acids. The variable domain in full, with the rest retrieved from reference TRBV12-5 and TRBJ1-2, is DARVTQTPRHKVTEMGQEVTMRCQPILGHNTVFWYRQTMMQGLELLAYFRNRAPLDDSGMPKDRFSAEMPDATLATLKIQPSEPRDSAVYFCASGSDSYYGYTFGSGTRLTVV.

At least ten counts were recorded for this clonotype. The rearrangement links TRBV15 to TRBJ2-1; perhaps D is TRBD1 or TRBD2 (5 bases each). The ends were cut back, 5 bases at V and 9 bases at J, with 14 bases in the middle. The germline V gene encodes CDR1 LNHNV and CDR2 YYDKDF (reference sequence). This CDR3 contains 13 residues. This CDR3 reads CATSGSRVGEQFF. The CDR3 bases are TGTGCCACCAGCGGGAGCAGGGTGGGTGAGCAGTTCTTC.

This clonotype is labeled medium-sized. The V call is TRBV2, the J call TRBJ1-2; TRBD1 aligns across 7 bases. This CDR3 comprises 14 residues. Germline V gives CDR1 SNHLY, CDR2 FYNNEI. V lost 3 bases to trimming and J lost 4 bases; unmatched junction nucleotides: 5. CDR3 DNA sequence: TGTGCCAGCAGTGAGGAGGGGGCGTCCTATGGCTACACCTTC. Its protein is CASSEEGASYGYTF.

This clonotype was picked up many times. The chain has TRBV20-1 and TRBJ1-5; 9 bases match TRBD1. From germline, CDR1 is DFQATT and CDR2 SNEGSKA (reference sequence). This CDR3 contains 15 residues. With V trimmed by 3 bases and J by 4 bases, 7 bases remained unmatched. The CDR3 bases are TGCAGTGCTAGGAGGGACGGGACAGGGAATCAGCCCCAGCATTTT. It translates to CSARRDGTGNQPQHF.

This clonotype has a handful of counts. The chain has TRBV19 and TRBJ1-2, with TRBD1 as a possible D gene (6 bases). Germline V CDR1 and CDR2: LNHDA, SQIVND (reference sequence). Deletions cut 9 bases from V and 7 bases from J, with 21 bases between. The CDR3 extends over 14 amino acids. CDR3 protein: CASARDISSRGYTF. CDR3 sequence (DNA): TGTGCCAGCGCCAGGGACATTTCCTCTCGTGGCTACACCTTC.

This clonotype was observed many times. The rearrangement joins TRBV27 to TRBJ1-1, with TRBD1 matching over 8 bases. This CDR3 region has 13 residues. Germline assignment: CDR1 MNHEY and CDR2 SMNVEV (reference sequence). V gave up 6 bases and J gave up 6 bases; unmatched junction bases: 6. CDR3 sequence: CASSPDRESEAFF. The CDR3 bases are TGTGCCAGCAGCCCGGACAGGGAATCTGAAGCTTTCTTT.

This clonotype was observed at least ten times. V and J are TRBV2 and TRBJ2-2, with TRBD2 matching over 7 bases. V lost 11 bases to trimming and J lost 2 bases; unmatched junction nucleotides: 14. Per germline, CDR1 SNHLY and CDR2 FYNNEI. This CDR3 comprises 16 residues. CDR3 sequence: CAAGRLGRENTGELFF. The CDR3, as DNA: TGTGCCGCAGGAAGACTAGGGAGGGAAAACACCGGGGAGCTGTTTTTT.

The chain couples TRBV7-9 to TRBJ2-5; TRBD2 aligns across 13 bases. Looked up from germline, CDR1 is SEHNR and CDR2 is FQNEAQ (reference sequence). The V segment lost 4 bases and the J segment 3 bases; nucleotides outside the gene matches: 2. The CDR3 totals 15 residues. The CDR3 loop reads CASSYGTSGEETQYF. The CDR3 DNA reads as TGTGCCAGCAGCTACGGGACTAGCGGGGAAGAGACCCAGTACTTC.

Of note for this clonotype: A much larger clone differs by one base, so this may be a read error. The rearrangement joins TRBV6-1 to TRBJ2-1; unclear D gene. Trimming took off 4 bases at V and 4 bases at J, with 8 bases between the two ends. The germline gives CDR1 MNHNS, CDR2 SASEGT. The CDR3 sequence is 13 residues long. The CDR3 is CASSVVRYNEQFF. As DNA, the CDR3 is TGTGCCAGCAGTGTAGTCCGGTACAATGAGCAGTTCTTC.

This clonotype was seen many times. This chain connects TRBV4-2 to TRBJ1-1; tentatively, D is TRBD1 (5 bases). Per germline, CDR1 LGHNA and CDR2 YNFKEQ. This CDR3 region has 15 residues. With 3 bases removed from V and 2 bases from J, the gap between germline ends came to 13 bases. The DNA for the CDR3 is TGTGCCAGCAGCCATATAGGGGAAGGAAACACTGAAGCTTTCTTT. It specifies CASSHIGEGNTEAFF.

This clonotype was picked up many times. The V gene is TRBV29-1, the J gene TRBJ1-1; D remains ambiguous. The germline CDR1 and CDR2 sequences are SQVTM and ANQGSEA. V gave up 4 bases and J gave up 0 bases, with 6 bases separating them. This CDR3 spans 12 amino acids. The CDR3 spells CSVGSLNTEAFF. The CDR3 nucleotides read TGCAGCGTTGGGTCGCTGAACACTGAAGCTTTCTTT.

This clonotype was observed a handful of times. The chain uses TRBV7-6 and TRBJ2-1; 8 bases are a match to TRBD2. Germline values: CDR1 SGHVS, CDR2 FNYEAQ. V was clipped by 1 base and J by 0 bases; unmatched bases: 8. This CDR3 spans 18 amino acids. DNA for the CDR3: TGTGCCAGCAGCTTAGTAGCGGGGCTTTTAAGCTCCTACAATGAGCAGTTCTTC. Translating it yields CASSLVAGLLSSYNEQFF.